Listed here is a single T cell receptor beta chain. Its antigen is not known. This record belongs to a study of T cells after yellow fever vaccination. Turning to the study itself: Each low-cell-number fraction was prepared by means of SMART-Seq v4 Ultra Low Input.

Germline loops: CDR1 DFQATT, CDR2 SNEGSKA (reference sequence). The CDR3 extends over 13 amino acids. Trimming took 7 bases from V and 0 from J, leaving 12 bases between them. 5'RACE template switching added a universal primer site and UMIs to TCR cDNA. TCRdb recomputed calls from the 5' RACE reads with MiXCR, one row per CDR3 protein. The sample has more than 350,000 distinct CDR3 sequences; about 9.9% are singletons. Findings of the study overall: Clonotypes found in both CD4 and CD8 compartments made up a small share. Researchers cautioned that FACS-sorted repertoires could harbor abundant clonotypes contaminating from the bulk population.

The sequences come from PBMCs, collected on the day of the first yellow fever vaccination. J is TRBJ2-5 and V is TRBV20-1, with D tentatively TRBD1 or TRBD2 (5 bases each). The receptor comes from a man aged 18 to 35 who received the YFV17D yellow fever vaccine. This CDR3 is CSVSGTYQETQYF. The CDR3 DNA reads TGCAGTGTTTCCGGGACGTACCAAGAGACCCAGTACTTC.